These T cell receptor beta chains were read from a single sample in a study of OX40 agonist ivuxolimab in advanced cancers. Sequencing was performed with immunoSEQ multiplex PCR; in TCRdb, only in-frame clones are kept and a portion is missing. The sample yields some 35,000 clones, roughly 84% seen once. Sequencing used CD4+ or CD8+ T cells sorted from blood, obtained in a trial of the OX40 agonist ivuxolimab. Every receptor here comes from an adult with an advanced solid tumor such as melanoma, head and neck, liver or kidney cancer. Both conserved end residues are part of each CDR3. Each record gives: J gene, D gene, clone size, V gene, CDR3 protein, CDR3 DNA. A D gene is named only where the DNA matches it firmly. The size field is filled for only some rows; it gives once, few, many or a size class.

TRBJ1-2	NA	NA	TRBV30	CAWNLKGFYGYTF	TGTGCCTGGAACCTTAAAGGGTTCTATGGCTACACCTTC
TRBJ1-1	NA	once	TRBV28	CASRVWGTEAFF	TGTGCCAGCCGGGTTTGGGGCACTGAAGCTTTCTTT
TRBJ2-3	NA	NA	TRBV18	CASSTIQGTDTQYF	TGTGCCAGCTCAACAATTCAGGGGACAGATACGCAGTATTTT
TRBJ1-2	NA	NA	TRBV29-1	CSVEGSPFSYGYTF	TGCAGCGTTGAGGGTTCCCCGTTTTCATATGGCTACACCTTC
TRBJ2-7	TRBD2	once	TRBV27	CASSLGPGTSAYEQYF	TGTGCCAGCAGTTTGGGGCCGGGGACTAGCGCCTACGAGCAGTACTTC
TRBJ1-2	TRBD1	NA	TRBV2	CASKPGQLYGYTF	TGTGCCAGCAAGCCGGGACAGCTTTATGGCTACACCTTC
TRBJ2-3	NA	NA	TRBV10-1	CASRESRDSTDTQYF	TGCGCCAGCAGAGAGTCCCGGGACAGCACAGATACGCAGTATTTT
TRBJ2-7	TRBD1	NA	TRBV7-9	CASSPSGQSLGQYF	TGTGCCAGCAGCCCCTCGGGACAGAGCCTGGGGCAGTACTTC
TRBJ1-5	NA	NA	TRBV7-8	CASSLGPNQPQHF	TGTGCCAGCAGCTTAGGTCCTAATCAGCCCCAGCATTTT
TRBJ1-1	NA	NA	TRBV11-3	CASSLVPRGKEAFF	TGTGCCAGCAGCTTAGTTCCCAGGGGAAAAGAAGCTTTCTTT
TRBJ2-2	TRBD2	NA	TRBV7-9	CASSSGGTTTGELFF	TGTGCCAGCAGCTCGGGGGGTACAACCACCGGGGAGCTGTTTTTT
TRBJ1-2	NA	medium-sized	TRBV7-9	CASSRAQEDHGYTF	TGTGCCAGCAGCCGGGCACAGGAGGATCATGGCTACACCTTC
TRBJ1-1	NA	NA	TRBV5-8	CASSSGVIANTEAFF	TGTGCCAGCAGCTCGGGGGTTATAGCAAACACTGAAGCTTTCTTT
TRBJ1-4	NA	few	TRBV18	CASSRTGDPGEKLFF	TGTGCCAGCTCACGAACGGGGGACCCAGGCGAAAAACTGTTTTTT
TRBJ2-2	NA	NA	TRBV27	CASSIGAPGELFF	TGTGCCAGCAGTATCGGAGCCCCCGGGGAGCTGTTTTTT
TRBJ2-1	TRBD1	NA	TRBV4-1	CASSQDGTGGSYNEQFF	TGCGCCAGCAGCCAAGATGGGACAGGGGGATCCTACAATGAGCAGTTCTTC
TRBJ2-2	NA	NA	TRBV5-1	CASSFLDPNTGELFF	TGCGCCAGCAGCTTTTTAGACCCGAACACCGGGGAGCTGTTTTTT
TRBJ2-7	NA	few	TRBV5-4	CASSLVPTYEQYF	TGTGCCAGCAGCTTGGTACCCACGTACGAGCAGTACTTC
TRBJ2-2	TRBD2	NA	TRBV7-9	CASREGLREGRTGELFF	TGTGCCAGCCGCGAGGGCTTGCGGGAGGGCCGCACCGGGGAGCTGTTTTTT
TRBJ1-1	NA	few	TRBV5-4	CASSSWGEQAFF	TGTGCCAGCAGCTCGTGGGGTGAACAGGCTTTCTTT
TRBJ1-4	NA	NA	TRBV27	CASSLSGGTNEKLFF	TGTGCCAGCAGTTTATCGGGGGGTACTAATGAAAAACTGTTTTTT
TRBJ1-5	TRBD1	NA	TRBV7-2	CASSFFEGAEVQPQHF	TGTGCCAGCAGCTTCTTCGAGGGGGCTGAGGTTCAGCCCCAGCATTTT
TRBJ2-7	NA	NA	TRBV30	CASGTYEQYF	TGTGCCTCCGGCACCTACGAGCAGTACTTC
TRBJ1-3	NA	NA	TRBV6-6	CASSYDSFSGNTIYF	TGTGCCAGCAGTTACGACAGCTTCTCTGGAAACACCATATATTTT
TRBJ2-7	NA	NA	TRBV28	CASSITDGSYEQYF	TGTGCCAGCAGTATAACTGACGGCTCCTACGAGCAGTACTTC
TRBJ1-2	NA	NA	TRBV5-1	CASSLHGDPYGYTF	TGCGCCAGCAGCTTGCATGGTGATCCCTATGGCTACACCTTC
TRBJ2-3	NA	NA	TRBV7-8	CASSLGTSAAPDTQYF	TGTGCCAGCAGCTTAGGGACTTCTGCGGCACCAGATACGCAGTATTTT
TRBJ2-5	TRBD2	NA	TRBV14	CASSQLLAGTTGEETQYF	TGTGCCAGCAGCCAACTCCTAGCGGGAACTACCGGGGAAGAGACCCAGTACTTC
TRBJ1-2	TRBD1	once	TRBV6-1	CASSEALWDSGLYGYTF	TGTGCCAGCAGTGAAGCCCTCTGGGACAGTGGCCTCTATGGCTACACCTTC
TRBJ1-3	NA	few	TRBV13	CASSLGGNGNTIYF	TGTGCCAGCAGCTTAGGCGGAAATGGAAACACCATATATTTT
TRBJ2-5	NA	NA	TRBV4-2	CASSQVAGKETQYF	TGTGCCAGCAGCCAAGTTGCAGGAAAGGAGACCCAGTACTTC
TRBJ1-2	NA	NA	TRBV30	CAWSGGQYGYTF	TGTGCCTGGAGCGGTGGGCAATATGGCTACACCTTC
TRBJ1-1	NA	few	TRBV6-1	CASSRKGGDTEAFF	TGTGCCAGCAGTCGAAAAGGTGGAGACACTGAAGCTTTCTTT
TRBJ2-3	TRBD2	NA	TRBV28	CASSSRAEREDLDTQYF	TGTGCCAGCAGCTCTCGTGCGGAGCGGGAGGATCTAGATACGCAGTATTTT
TRBJ2-1	TRBD1	NA	TRBV28	CASRPSGTGGYEQFF	TGTGCCAGCAGGCCCTCCGGGACAGGCGGCTATGAGCAGTTCTTC
TRBJ1-5	NA	NA	TRBV6-1	CASSKGRASNQPQHF	TGTGCCAGCAGTAAAGGTAGAGCTAGCAATCAGCCCCAGCATTTT
TRBJ2-2	NA	NA	TRBV29-1	CSVDFGGAGELFF	TGCAGCGTTGATTTCGGAGGGGCCGGGGAGCTGTTTTTT
TRBJ2-3	TRBD2	NA	TRBV9	CASSVGGLAGVTDTQYF	TGTGCCAGCAGCGTAGGGGGACTAGCGGGGGTAACAGATACGCAGTATTTT
TRBJ1-5	NA	NA	TRBV6-1	CASSLGRSIQPQHF	TGTGCCAGCAGTTTAGGGCGGTCTATTCAGCCCCAGCATTTT
TRBJ2-3	NA	once	TRBV2	CASSAIQGLRSTDTQYF	TGTGCCAGCAGTGCCATACAGGGATTAAGGAGCACAGATACGCAGTATTTT